This TCR beta chain was sequenced for a study of T cell responses to AZD1222 COVID-19 vaccine (dated by TCRdb to the early 2020s). About the full investigation: AZD1222 recipients whose second dose came at about 4 weeks and those whose second dose came at about 12 weeks were combined into one group, since spike-specific TCR depth and breadth did not differ between the two schedules. TCR sequencing covered more than 230 trial participants: some 210 given two doses of AZD1222 and approximately 25 given two doses of MenACWY control vaccine. Trial participants were enrolled by age into 18-55, 56-69 and 70-plus year subgroups, with about 150, 27 and 61 TCR-sequenced participants respectively. The paper as a whole reports these results and caveats: In the small 56-69-year group, the increase in depth fell short of significance, most likely because of low power. Reportedly, close to half of the unique spike-specific TCRs recognized epitopes lying outside the regions that are mutated in the B.1.351 and B.1.1.7 variants. Because no day 14 peak-response samples were available, repertoires were characterized only after the peak T cell response. Spike-specific TCR breadth and depth rose significantly after two AZD1222 doses compared with day 0 and with MenACWY recipients. Only a handful of AZD1222 recipients were SARS-CoV-2 seropositive at baseline, limiting conclusions about previously exposed vaccinees. Participants were mostly white British, with more females than males. The authors suggested clonal diversity may have been underestimated. CD4 TCRs associated with the vaccine covered the entire spike protein, and the dominant responses were in regions 160-218 and 743-854.

Per the germline V gene, SGDLS is the CDR1 and YYNGEE is the CDR2. Counted from cysteine to phenylalanine, this CDR3 has 14 amino acids. The sequence is cut down to CDR3 DNA, 42 bases in frame from base 1. Clipping removes 3 bases from V and 3 bases from J, with 4 as the unmatched junction base count. The CDR3 regions of human TCRbeta chains were subjected to immunosequencing. In the paper's pipeline: TCRs in the repertoires were matched against a reference library of SARS-CoV-2-specific TCRs that had been generated with the MIRA antigen-specificity platform. Breadth meant the fraction of unique TCRs that were SARS-CoV-2-associated, whereas depth meant the fraction of total T cells that were SARS-CoV-2-associated. Each spike-specific TCR was assigned to its reactive spike region and to a CD4 or CD8 class using the MIRA data. Log10-transformed breadth and depth values were compared by one-way ANOVA with Sidak's multiple comparisons tests. The clones in this table, taken by TCRdb from immuneACCESS, are in-frame only. Not every clone is retained; where verified, under half of the shortfall comes from an unresolved V gene, and the cause of the rest is unknown. That table gives V, J and clone size, and the DNA gave D and trimming. The sample has about 92,000 clones on record, approximately 84% of them singletons. The top ten hold more than 8.5% of the sample.

As regards this clone: Its antigen is unknown. Within one base of it there is no much larger clone, and no base qualities were kept.

The label giving this sample's time point can be read as: baseline before first vaccination. Vaccinee samples came from UK trials COV001 and COV002, including a single-blind randomized controlled phase 2/3 trial of AZD1222 (ChAdOx1 nCoV-19) in healthy adults. For TCRbeta chain sequencing, PBMC samples were collected from trial participants at day 0 and at day 28 after the second dose. This receptor was taken from an adult in good health. Recombination joined TRBV9 with TRBJ2-3; a stretch of 7 junction bases matches TRBD2. This material consisted of peripheral blood, taken on day 0 of AZD1222 vaccination. The nucleotide sequence is TGTGCCAGCAGCGCGGGGGGAGGGACAGATACGCAGTATTTT. Translation gives CASSAGGGTDTQYF.